A selection of T cell receptor beta chains follows, all from one sample in a study of T-cell reconstitution after alpha-beta-depleted transplantation in children. TCRdb reprocessed the PCR reads via MiXCR and lists one record per CDR3 protein. Of about 460,000 distinct CDR3 sequences listed, 9.5% to 12% are singletons. The sample consisted of PBMCs, mostly from graft donor cells, taken 180 days after TCRalphabeta/CD19-depleted stem cell transplant. The receptor source for this set is a female patient aged 2 to 10 who had a stem cell transplant for aplastic anemia, so the T cells may come from the graft donor. The CDR3 runs from the conserved cysteine through the conserved F or W. Each record gives: D gene, V gene, J gene, CDR3 protein. D genes are given only for firm matches.

D: -
V: TRBV10-3
J: TRBJ2-5
CDR3: CAISEEAVQETQYF

D: TRBD2
V: TRBV20-1
J: TRBJ2-5
CDR3: CSASPGLAGPQETQYF

D: -
V: TRBV20-1
J: TRBJ2-7
CDR3: CSALPLAIFYEQYF

D: -
V: TRBV28
J: TRBJ1-1
CDR3: CASSLKAGFPEAFF

D: TRBD2
V: TRBV6-5
J: TRBJ2-7
CDR3: CASSRGLAVSYEQYF

D: -
V: TRBV5-1
J: TRBJ2-7
CDR3: CASSLGPLGEQYF

D: -
V: TRBV12-3/TRBV12-4
J: TRBJ2-3
CDR3: CASSSWGGRFEDTQYF

D: TRBD2
V: TRBV15
J: TRBJ2-1
CDR3: CATSRVRTSGSNEQFF

D: -
V: TRBV7-9
J: TRBJ1-5
CDR3: CASSLAAGEKSNQPQHF

D: -
V: TRBV7-2
J: TRBJ2-3
CDR3: CASSWETQYF

D: TRBD1
V: TRBV10-3
J: TRBJ2-1
CDR3: CAISEPGQGGYNEQFF

D: -
V: TRBV29-1
J: TRBJ2-7
CDR3: CSVEEHSSLGEQYF

D: -
V: TRBV7-2
J: TRBJ1-2
CDR3: CASSLGHHLFGYTF

D: -
V: TRBV7-2
J: TRBJ2-1
CDR3: CASSLQGEVSYNEQFF

D: -
V: TRBV13
J: TRBJ2-1
CDR3: CASSFSDNEQFF

D: TRBD2
V: TRBV13
J: TRBJ2-1
CDR3: CASSFPSGSYNEQFF

D: -
V: TRBV19
J: TRBJ2-2
CDR3: CASSIQWGGLSGELFF

D: TRBD1
V: TRBV12-3/TRBV12-4
J: TRBJ1-3
CDR3: CASSLRDSVYF

D: TRBD1
V: TRBV7-9
J: TRBJ2-1
CDR3: CASSSSGTGLWDEQFF

D: -
V: TRBV24-1
J: TRBJ2-5
CDR3: CATSDPQEPRGTQYF

D: -
V: TRBV21-1
J: TRBJ2-2
CDR3: CASSKALAGVTGELFF

D: -
V: TRBV7-9
J: TRBJ1-3
CDR3: CASSGHRGHSGNTIYF

D: -
V: TRBV19
J: TRBJ2-3
CDR3: CASSNRAYRDTQYF

D: TRBD1
V: TRBV24-1
J: TRBJ2-3
CDR3: CATSAWTGGAFTDTQYF

D: -
V: TRBV20-1
J: TRBJ1-1
CDR3: CSAKGVLTEAFF

D: TRBD2
V: TRBV9
J: TRBJ2-7
CDR3: CASSSGEREPDEQYF

D: TRBD1
V: TRBV29-1
J: TRBJ1-1
CDR3: CSVRQGGEAFF

D: -
V: TRBV20-1
J: TRBJ2-1
CDR3: CSARRTEEPYNEQFF

D: TRBD2
V: TRBV11-1
J: TRBJ2-6
CDR3: CASSLAGSGPNSGANVLTF

D: TRBD1
V: TRBV7-2
J: TRBJ1-5
CDR3: CASSAPQGAISQPQHF

D: -
V: TRBV4-3
J: TRBJ2-3
CDR3: CASSQDLLNTDTQYF

D: -
V: TRBV5-1
J: TRBJ2-2
CDR3: CASSLELGELFF

D: -
V: TRBV12-5
J: TRBJ2-3
CDR3: CASGTRDKSTDTQYF

D: -
V: TRBV20-1
J: TRBJ2-2
CDR3: CSTSAKGNTGELFF

D: TRBD2
V: TRBV6-1
J: TRBJ2-2
CDR3: CASSTNSGGTGELFF

D: TRBD2
V: TRBV27
J: TRBJ2-1
CDR3: CASSGTSVPGHYNEQFF

D: -
V: TRBV19
J: TRBJ1-3
CDR3: CASSIRAGLVSGNTIYF